The sequence of this T cell receptor (beta chain) was determined in a study of beta chain features in type 1 diabetes. Findings of the study overall: Shorter TCRB CDR3s, moderately but significantly so, were found in Type 1 diabetes patients in all four CD4+ subsets. Here, the possible influence of HLA type (on TCRB rearrangement) remained unresolved. Compared to healthy donors, patients appeared to have naive, central memory and Treg TCRB repertoires that were more alike.

Expressed TCRB transcripts were sequenced after all isolated RNA was converted to cDNA. Libraries were prepared by immunoSEQ multiplex PCR; TCRdb keeps only in-frame clonotypes and omits some of them. The sample records fewer than 350,000 clones, 14% to 15% being singletons. In germline, CDR1 is GTSNPN, CDR2 SVGIG (reference sequence). Trimming at V came to 6 bases and at J to 6 bases, leaving 13 bases not matched to a gene. CDR3 length equals 15 residues. A word on this clone: Antigen specificity is unknown.

The chain links TRBV30 to TRBJ2-4; TRBD1 aligns across 8 bases. The sequence was obtained from a man aged 18-30 years with type 1 diabetes. The sequenced sample was naive CD4+ T cells from blood. In DNA form, the CDR3 reads TGTGCCTGTTCTCAGGGGGCGGCAGGGGGAAACATTCAGTACTTC. Its protein is CACSQGAAGGNIQYF.